This is a list of T cell receptor beta chains from one sample in a study of T cells after yellow fever vaccination. TCRdb recomputed calls from the 5' RACE reads with MiXCR, one row per CDR3 protein. This sample yields 310,000 or so distinct CDR3 sequences, of which 3% to 4.5% are seen a single time; 20% to 30% belongs to the top ten. Here the sequenced sample was PBMCs, taken on the day of the yellow fever booster vaccination. The receptors were sampled from a man younger than 30 who received the YFV17D yellow fever vaccine. Both conserved end residues are part of each CDR3. The size field is filled for only some rows; it gives once, few, many or a size class.

cdr3_length: 17; v_call: TRBV4-3; clone_size: many; j_call: TRBJ1-6; cdr3_aa: CASSQGLITDSGSPLHF
cdr3_length: 14; v_call: TRBV5-1; clone_size: few; j_call: TRBJ2-1; cdr3_aa: CASRSSGGYNEQFF
cdr3_length: 13; v_call: TRBV5-6; clone_size: -; j_call: TRBJ1-2; cdr3_aa: CASSLVGVYGYTF
cdr3_length: 13; v_call: TRBV28; clone_size: few; j_call: TRBJ1-5; cdr3_aa: CASNFASNQPQHF
cdr3_length: 16; v_call: TRBV30; clone_size: few; j_call: TRBJ2-3; cdr3_aa: CAWSVRAGAYRDTQYF
cdr3_length: 15; v_call: TRBV5-1; clone_size: many; j_call: TRBJ2-5; cdr3_aa: CASSLITGIQETQYF
cdr3_length: 16; v_call: TRBV4-3; clone_size: few; j_call: TRBJ2-2; cdr3_aa: CASSQETHGNTGELFF
cdr3_length: 14; v_call: TRBV20-1; clone_size: -; j_call: TRBJ1-2; cdr3_aa: CSASAGTGRYGYTF
cdr3_length: 15; v_call: TRBV7-8; clone_size: many; j_call: TRBJ2-5; cdr3_aa: CASSWAGILKETQYF
cdr3_length: 19; v_call: TRBV15; clone_size: few; j_call: TRBJ1-5; cdr3_aa: CATSRDPIDRGRPNQPQHF
cdr3_length: 15; v_call: TRBV5-1; clone_size: many; j_call: TRBJ2-3; cdr3_aa: CASSSAGANTDTQYF
cdr3_length: 19; v_call: TRBV7-2; clone_size: many; j_call: TRBJ2-1; cdr3_aa: CASSPGLAGGWSSYNEQFF
cdr3_length: 16; v_call: TRBV7-2; clone_size: few; j_call: TRBJ2-3; cdr3_aa: CASSPMLTGGMDTQYF
cdr3_length: 13; v_call: TRBV12-3/TRBV12-4; clone_size: -; j_call: TRBJ1-2; cdr3_aa: CASTPIEFYGYTF
cdr3_length: 14; v_call: TRBV6-5; clone_size: few; j_call: TRBJ1-6; cdr3_aa: CASSDRVHNSPLHF
cdr3_length: 14; v_call: TRBV6-5; clone_size: many; j_call: TRBJ2-5; cdr3_aa: CASSPRGGSETQYF